The sequence of this TCR beta chain was determined in a study of technical replicates of blood from a few donors (dated by TCRdb to about 2017). As for this clone: This clone's antigen is unknown. No base quality information exists; no much larger clone differs at one position.

V drops 2 bases and J drops 0 bases, leaving 16 bases in between. The CDR3 runs 18 residues from the cysteine to the phenylalanine. Only CDR3 DNA is held: 54 bases, read in frame from base 1. CDR1 and CDR2 were assigned from the germline V gene (reference sequence) as MNHEY and SMNVEV. The library was built by means of the immunoSEQ multiplex PCR assay. The table comes from immuneACCESS by way of TCRdb, which keeps in-frame sequences with V and J called. Part of the clones is missing from these tables; in studies checked, under half for an unresolved V gene and the rest for unknown reasons. For this sample there are about 82,000 clones; around 96% appear just once. The leading ten clones occupy 0.37% of the sample.

Material: T cells isolated from PBMCs. This receptor was obtained from a human donor in good health. Recombination connected TRBV27 to TRBJ1-4, with TRBD1 perhaps the D gene, on 6 matching bases. The DNA sequence is given as TGTGCCAGCAGTTTAGGGAGCAGGGGCCCAGCAACTAATGAAAAACTGTTTTTT. This yields the protein CASSLGSRGPATNEKLFF.